Included here is one T cell receptor (beta chain) sequence, with context. This entry belongs to a study of T cells after somatic rescue of genetic block. Germline V gives CDR1 SGDLS, CDR2 YYNGEE. V lost 0 bases and J 4 bases, leaving 6 bases between the germline ends. The CDR3 is made up of 13 amino acids. Only in-frame clones appear in the TCRdb table, and some are missing; sequencing was by immunoSEQ multiplex PCR. The sample has about 67,000 clones; around 92% are singletons. This chain joins TRBV9 and TRBJ2-3; D not resolved. The sequence derives from a man aged 35 to 55. What was sequenced was peripheral blood mononuclear cells (PBMCs). CDR3 sequence: CASSVGHPDTQYF. CDR3 in DNA: TGTGCCAGCAGCGTAGGACACCCAGATACGCAGTATTTT. The whole variable domain, filled in from reference TRBV9 and TRBJ2-3, reads DSGVTQTPKHLITATGQRVTLRCSPRSGDLSVYWYQQSLDQGLQFLIQYYNGEERAKGNILERFSAQQFPDLHSELNLSSLELGDSALYFCASSVGHPDTQYFGPGTRLTVL.